The rows below give T cell receptor beta chains drawn from one sample of a study of shared clonotypes between healthy human individuals. TCRdb's copy holds only in-frame clones and misses some; the assay was immunoSEQ multiplex PCR. Here the sample spans about 2.3 million clones, approximately 93% being singletons. The sample consisted of naive CD4+ T cells from PBMCs. The receptors derive from a man aged 18 to 29 in good health. Some clones in this sample may be carry-over from other donors' samples. The CDR3 runs from the conserved cysteine through the conserved F or W. The order of the fields is J gene, D gene, V gene, clone size, CDR3 protein, CDR3 DNA. A D gene is named only where the DNA matches it firmly. Some rows mark clone size as missing; the rest say once, few, many or name a class of expanded clone.

>TRBJ2-1|TRBD2|TRBV7-3|.
CASSVRSSGSRNEQFF
TGTGCCAGCAGCGTCCGTTCTAGCGGGAGTAGGAATGAGCAGTTCTTC
>TRBJ1-5|TRBD1|TRBV19|.
CASRVTGDQPQHF
TGTGCCAGTAGGGTGACAGGGGACCAGCCCCAGCATTTT
>TRBJ2-7|.|TRBV5-1|.
CASSLGATSTYEQYF
TGCGCCAGCAGCTTGGGAGCGACGTCCACCTACGAGCAGTACTTC
>TRBJ2-5|.|TRBV11-2|.
CASSLVGITQYF
TGTGCCAGCAGCTTAGTTGGGATAACCCAGTACTTC
>TRBJ2-3|TRBD2|TRBV4-2|.
CASSQGLAGGEDTQYF
TGTGCCAGCAGCCAAGGACTAGCGGGAGGAGAAGATACGCAGTATTTT
>TRBJ2-1|TRBD2|TRBV4-1|.
CASSQFSGAEGGGAYNEQFF
TGCGCCAGCAGCCAATTTAGCGGGGCCGAGGGGGGAGGGGCCTACAATGAGCAGTTCTTC
>TRBJ2-1|TRBD2|TRBV5-1|.
CASSSGTSGRNEQFF
TGCGCCAGCAGCTCCGGGACTAGCGGGAGGAATGAGCAGTTCTTC
>TRBJ1-2|.|TRBV28|.
CASSFPLGANYGYTF
TGTGCCAGCAGTTTCCCCCTCGGGGCAAACTATGGCTACACCTTC
>TRBJ1-1|TRBD1|TRBV5-1|.
CASTLTGSTEAFF
TGCGCCAGCACACTGACAGGGAGTACTGAAGCTTTCTTT
>TRBJ2-7|.|TRBV7-3|.
CASSLMVRVSYEQYF
TGTGCCAGCAGCTTAATGGTGCGGGTATCCTACGAGCAGTACTTC
>TRBJ2-7|.|TRBV4-1|.
CASRANPGRGTYEQYF
TGCGCCAGCAGAGCAAACCCGGGACGGGGAACCTACGAGCAGTACTTC
>TRBJ2-3|.|TRBV27|.
CASSPGTDTQYF
TGTGCCAGCAGCCCAGGCACAGATACGCAGTATTTT
>TRBJ2-1|TRBD2|TRBV2|once
CASSSGTRVHEQFF
TGTGCCAGCAGTTCCGGGACTAGAGTTCATGAGCAGTTCTTC
>TRBJ1-3|.|TRBV14|.
CASSQGTVGNTIYF
TGTGCCAGCAGCCAAGGGACCGTCGGAAACACCATATATTTT
>TRBJ1-2|.|TRBV28|few
CASSLADYGYTF
TGTGCCAGCAGTTTGGCGGACTATGGCTACACCTTC
>TRBJ1-5|.|TRBV6-5|once
CASSWGNDQPQHF
TGTGCCAGCAGTTGGGGGAATGATCAGCCCCAGCATTTT
>TRBJ1-5|.|TRBV30|.
CALSRRQGGNQPQHF
TGTGCTCTTAGTCGTCGGCAGGGAGGCAATCAGCCCCAGCATTTT
>TRBJ1-2|.|TRBV5-3|.
CARSFLPSDTIYGYTF
TGTGCCAGAAGCTTCCTTCCGTCTGACACGATCTATGGCTACACCTTC
>TRBJ1-1|TRBD1|TRBV28|.
CASADRDSTEAFF
TGTGCCAGCGCCGACAGGGATAGCACTGAAGCTTTCTTT
>TRBJ2-7|.|TRBV20-1|.
CSGGSLREQYF
TGCAGTGGCGGAAGCCTGCGCGAGCAGTACTTC